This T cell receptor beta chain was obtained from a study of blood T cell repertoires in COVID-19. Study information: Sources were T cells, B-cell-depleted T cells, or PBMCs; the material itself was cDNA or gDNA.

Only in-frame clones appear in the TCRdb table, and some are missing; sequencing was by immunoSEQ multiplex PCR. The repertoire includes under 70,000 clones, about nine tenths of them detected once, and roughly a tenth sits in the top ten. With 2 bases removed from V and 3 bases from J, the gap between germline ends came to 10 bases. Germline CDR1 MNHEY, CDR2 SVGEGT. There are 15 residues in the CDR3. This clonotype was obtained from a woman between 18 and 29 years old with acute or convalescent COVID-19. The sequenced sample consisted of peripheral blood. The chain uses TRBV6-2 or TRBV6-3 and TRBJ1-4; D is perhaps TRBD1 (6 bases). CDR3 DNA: TGTGCCAGCAGTTACCTGGGGGCGGCTAATGAAAAACTGTTTTTT. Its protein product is CASSYLGAANEKLFF.